Listed below are T cell receptor beta chains from one sample, sequenced in a study of shared clonotypes between healthy human individuals. TCRdb's table, derived via immunoSEQ multiplex PCR, lists solely in-frame clones and lacks some. Here the sample spans approximately 1,000,000 clones, roughly 77% being singletons. Sequenced sample: memory CD4+ T cells from PBMCs. The receptors were sampled from a man younger than 35 in good health. Some clones in this sample may be carry-over from other donors' samples. The CDR3 runs from the conserved cysteine through the conserved F or W. The D gene is left open where the match is weak.

v_gene	d_gene	j_gene	CDR3aa
TRBV7-5	.	TRBJ2-3	CAAYYGGFSTDTQYF
TRBV28	.	TRBJ1-1	CASSTPPGTEAFF
TRBV27	TRBD1	TRBJ2-7	CASSQRQGAVGEQYF
TRBV5-8	.	TRBJ2-5	CASSSPGARETQYF
TRBV5-1	TRBD1	TRBJ2-3	CASSAQGPLTDTQYF
TRBV5-1	.	TRBJ2-7	CASSLSTGYPSSYEQYF
TRBV5-6	.	TRBJ1-1	CASSLYQANTEAFF
TRBV30	TRBD2	TRBJ2-2	CAWSVKREATGELFF
TRBV6-5	.	TRBJ2-7	CASTDPGGGYEQYF
TRBV5-1	TRBD2	TRBJ2-1	CASSLPTSGTYNEQFF
TRBV28	.	TRBJ1-5	CASSPINQPQHF
TRBV27	.	TRBJ2-1	CASSFGQGRVNEQFF
TRBV27	.	TRBJ1-4	CASSSRATTEKLFF
TRBV18	.	TRBJ1-5	CASSQGTGNQPQHF
TRBV9	.	TRBJ1-2	CASSSRDIGYGYTF
TRBV7-2	TRBD2	TRBJ2-1	CASSLGGLAGNEQFF
TRBV11-2	.	TRBJ2-5	CASSLLGGAPQYF
TRBV6-6	TRBD1	TRBJ1-3	CASSGTGGPVRNTIYF
TRBV18	.	TRBJ2-5	CASSQPGLRNQETQYF
TRBV28	TRBD2	TRBJ2-7	CASSYPGGGPYEQYF
TRBV5-6	.	TRBJ1-5	CASSSGRRGGNQPQHF
TRBV30	.	TRBJ2-6	CAWSSPNFPDSGANVLTF
TRBV19	.	TRBJ1-6	CASSPRGVPYNSPLHF
TRBV7-2	.	TRBJ2-7	CASSLASAYEQYF
TRBV5-1	TRBD1	TRBJ2-5	CASSVADRGQETQYF
TRBV5-4	.	TRBJ2-5	CASSLASLYQETQYF
TRBV19	.	TRBJ1-5	CASSIGIYSQPQHF
TRBV7-9	TRBD1	TRBJ2-7	CASSLGQGFFEQYF
TRBV2	.	TRBJ1-1	CASNWRTVNTEAFF
TRBV5-5	.	TRBJ1-3	CASSLWDTIYF
TRBV5-8	.	TRBJ1-4	CATSRSLNEKLFF
TRBV6-1	.	TRBJ2-7	CASSEPADPYEQYF
TRBV6-5	.	TRBJ2-3	CASSDSGRRTDTQYF
TRBV14	.	TRBJ1-3	CASGRHSGNTIYF
TRBV2	.	TRBJ1-3	CASKSETRGNTIYF
TRBV15	TRBD1	.	CATSRDIDRGLYEQYF
TRBV23-1	TRBD1	TRBJ2-6	CASSHRTTGPTTGANVLTF
TRBV5-1	.	TRBJ2-2	CASSPHSGANTGELFF
TRBV28	.	TRBJ1-1	CASSPTGYMNTEAFF
TRBV29-1	TRBD1	TRBJ2-3	CSSREQGGVDTQYF
TRBV7-2	.	TRBJ1-3	CASSHPGNTIYF
TRBV5-1	TRBD2	TRBJ2-5	CASSLALAGGAETQYF
TRBV6-5	TRBD2	TRBJ2-7	CASRSGLAAYEQYF
TRBV5-4	.	TRBJ2-3	CASSTTSSTDTQYF
TRBV7-3	.	TRBJ1-5	CASSSGQPNQPQHF
TRBV7-3	.	TRBJ2-5	CASSFGSRETQYF
TRBV30	TRBD2	TRBJ2-2	CAWSVSGLAGHTGELFF
TRBV10-3	TRBD2	TRBJ2-1	CAIGTSGEGEQFF
TRBV9	TRBD2	TRBJ2-1	CASSVVGLAGAREQFF
TRBV7-2	TRBD2	TRBJ2-2	CASSLSQGRGGTGELFF
TRBV7-3	.	TRBJ2-6	CASSLRSGKANVLTF
TRBV18	.	TRBJ1-1	CASSGEAVREAFF
TRBV28	.	TRBJ1-5	CASSARDTRNQPQHF
TRBV28	TRBD2	TRBJ2-3	CASSLPQQREADTQYF
TRBV25-1	.	TRBJ1-4	CASSKSTEKLFF